This T cell receptor (beta chain) was recorded in a study of spatial heterogeneity in lung cancer. Study conclusions and caveats: Blood carried ubiquitous expanded tumor TCRs more at resection than follow-up.

Trimming left V 1 base short and J 4 bases short, with 10 bases between. The CDR3 totals 14 residues. Germline V CDR1 and CDR2: SGHTA, FQGNSA. Each molecule of TCR cDNA was tagged with one unique molecular identifier. Each CDR3 protein is one row after TCRdb ran MiXCR on the 5' RACE reads. In the table there are tens of thousands of distinct CDR3 sequences, approximately 6.2% of which are singletons. This clonotype has at least ten counts. The antigen remains undetermined. The time point: sample taken at primary tumor resection. The chain carries TRBV7-2 and TRBJ2-5; D gene unclear. This sample comprised PBMCs, obtained at surgery. The receptor was isolated from a male donor with early-stage non-small cell lung cancer. The DNA for the CDR3 is TGTGCCAGCAGCTTAGGAGGCCTCGGAGAGACCCAGTACTTC. Translating it yields CASSLGGLGETQYF.